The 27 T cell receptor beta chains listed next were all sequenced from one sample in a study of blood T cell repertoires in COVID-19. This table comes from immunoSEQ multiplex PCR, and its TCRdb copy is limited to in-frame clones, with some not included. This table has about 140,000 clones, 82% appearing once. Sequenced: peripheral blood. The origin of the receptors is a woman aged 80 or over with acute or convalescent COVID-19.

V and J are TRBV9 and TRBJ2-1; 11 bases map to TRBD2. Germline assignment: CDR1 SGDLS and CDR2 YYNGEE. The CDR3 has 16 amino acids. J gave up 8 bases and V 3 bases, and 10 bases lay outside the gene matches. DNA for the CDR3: TGTGCCAGCAGCGCTCGTTTAGCGGGGGGGTCGGATGAGCAGTTCTTC. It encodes CASSARLAGGSDEQFF.

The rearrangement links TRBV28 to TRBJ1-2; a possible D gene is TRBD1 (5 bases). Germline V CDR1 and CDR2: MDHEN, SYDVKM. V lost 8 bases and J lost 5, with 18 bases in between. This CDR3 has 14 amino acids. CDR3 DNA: TGTGCCAGCTTTCAATTCGGACAAGAATATGGCTACACCTTC. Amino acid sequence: CASFQFGQEYGYTF.

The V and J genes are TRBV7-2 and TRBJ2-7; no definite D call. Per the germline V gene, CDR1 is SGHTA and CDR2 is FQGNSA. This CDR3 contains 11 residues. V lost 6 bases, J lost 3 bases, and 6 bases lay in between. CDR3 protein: CASRLIYEQYF. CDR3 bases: TGTGCCAGCAGGCTAATCTACGAGCAGTACTTC.

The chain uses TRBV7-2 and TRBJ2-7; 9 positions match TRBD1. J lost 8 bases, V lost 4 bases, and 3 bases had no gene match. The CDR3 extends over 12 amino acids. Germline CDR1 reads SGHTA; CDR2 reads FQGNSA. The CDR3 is CASSSDRGKQYF. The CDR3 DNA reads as TGTGCCAGCAGCTCGGACAGGGGCAAGCAGTACTTC. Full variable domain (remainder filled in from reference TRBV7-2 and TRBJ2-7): GAGVSQSPSNKVTEKGKDVELRCDPISGHTALYWYRQSLGQGLEFLIYFQGNSAPDKSGLPSDRFSAERTGGSVSTLTIQRTQQEDSAVYLCASSSDRGKQYFGPGTRLTVT.

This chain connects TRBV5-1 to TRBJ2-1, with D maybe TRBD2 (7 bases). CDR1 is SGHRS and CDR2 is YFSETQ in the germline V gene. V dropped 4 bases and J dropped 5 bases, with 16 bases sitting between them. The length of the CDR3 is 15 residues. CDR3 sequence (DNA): TGCGCCAGCAGCCTTCTCCTCGGGGGGCACAATGAGCAGTTCTTC. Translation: CASSLLLGGHNEQFF.

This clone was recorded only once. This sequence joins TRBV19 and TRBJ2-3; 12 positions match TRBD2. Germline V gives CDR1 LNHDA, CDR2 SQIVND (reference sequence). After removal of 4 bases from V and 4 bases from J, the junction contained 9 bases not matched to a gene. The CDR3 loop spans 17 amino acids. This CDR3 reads CASSSDLAGGQADTQYF. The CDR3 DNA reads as TGTGCCAGTAGTAGCGACCTAGCGGGGGGGCAGGCAGATACGCAGTATTTT. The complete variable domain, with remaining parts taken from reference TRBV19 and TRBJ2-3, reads DGGITQSPKYLFRKEGQNVTLSCEQNLNHDAMYWYRQDPGQGLRLIYYSQIVNDFQKGDIAEGYSVSREKKESFPLTVTSAQKNPTAFYLCASSSDLAGGQADTQYFGPGTRLTVL.

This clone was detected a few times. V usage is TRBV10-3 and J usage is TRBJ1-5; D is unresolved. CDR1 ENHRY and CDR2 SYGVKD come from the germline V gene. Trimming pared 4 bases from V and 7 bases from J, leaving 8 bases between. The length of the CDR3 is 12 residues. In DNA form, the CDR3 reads TGTGCCATCAGTGTGCCGGGGCAGCCCCAGCATTTT. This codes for CAISVPGQPQHF.

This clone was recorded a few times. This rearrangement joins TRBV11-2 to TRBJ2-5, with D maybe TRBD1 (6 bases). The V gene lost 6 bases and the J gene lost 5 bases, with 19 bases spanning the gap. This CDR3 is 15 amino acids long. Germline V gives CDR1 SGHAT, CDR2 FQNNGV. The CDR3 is CASRTPGTLGETQYF. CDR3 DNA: TGTGCCAGCAGGACTCCCGGGACACTAGGGGAGACCCAGTACTTC. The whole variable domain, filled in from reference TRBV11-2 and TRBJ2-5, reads EAGVAQSPRYKIIEKRQSVAFWCNPISGHATLYWYQQILGQGPKLLIQFQNNGVVDDSQLPKDRFSAERLKGVDSTLKIQPAKLEDSAVYLCASRTPGTLGETQYFGPGTRLLVL.

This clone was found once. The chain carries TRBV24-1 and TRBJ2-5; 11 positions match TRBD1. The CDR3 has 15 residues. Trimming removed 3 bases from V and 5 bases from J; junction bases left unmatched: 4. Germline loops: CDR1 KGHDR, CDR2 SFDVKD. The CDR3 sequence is CATSDRTGGMETQYF. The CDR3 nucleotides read TGTGCCACCAGTGATCGGACAGGGGGCATGGAGACCCAGTACTTC.

As DNA, the CDR3 is TGTGCCAGCAGCAAGCGGGGAGCGAAGCAGTTCTTC. Translated: CASSKRGAKQFF. The V gene is TRBV21-1, the J gene TRBJ2-1; TRBD2 was called by the table and not checked on the DNA. TRBV21-1 is given as a pseudogene. The CDR3 is 12 amino acids.

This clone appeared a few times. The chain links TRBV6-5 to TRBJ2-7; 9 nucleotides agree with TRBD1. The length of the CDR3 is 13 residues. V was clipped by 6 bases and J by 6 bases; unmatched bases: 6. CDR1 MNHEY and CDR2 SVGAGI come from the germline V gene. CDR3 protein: CASSDRGKREQYF. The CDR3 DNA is TGTGCCAGCAGCGACAGGGGGAAGCGCGAGCAGTACTTC.

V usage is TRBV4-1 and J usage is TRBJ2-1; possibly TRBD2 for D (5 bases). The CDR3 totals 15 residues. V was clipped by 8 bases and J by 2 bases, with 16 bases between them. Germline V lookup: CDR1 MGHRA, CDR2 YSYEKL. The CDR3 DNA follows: TGCGCCAGCGGAACGAGAGGGATTGCCTACAATGAGCAGTTCTTC. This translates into CASGTRGIAYNEQFF.

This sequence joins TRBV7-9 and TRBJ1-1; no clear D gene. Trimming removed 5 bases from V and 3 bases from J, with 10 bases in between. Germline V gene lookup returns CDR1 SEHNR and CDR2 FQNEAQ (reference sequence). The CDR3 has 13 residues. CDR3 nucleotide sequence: TGTGCCAGCAGCGTAACGGGGTACACTGAAGCTTTCTTT. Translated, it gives CASSVTGYTEAFF.

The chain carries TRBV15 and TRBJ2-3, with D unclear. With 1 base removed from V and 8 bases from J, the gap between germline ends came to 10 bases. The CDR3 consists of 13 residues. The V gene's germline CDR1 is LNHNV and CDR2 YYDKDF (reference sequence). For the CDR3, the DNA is TGTGCCACCAGCAGAGGACCGGGTGGTACGCAGTATTTT. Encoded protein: CATSRGPGGTQYF.

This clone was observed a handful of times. CDR3 coding DNA: TGCGCCAGCTCAAGAGCGGGAGCGACCGGAGATACGCAGTATTTT. Residues: CASSRAGATGDTQYF. V gene TRBV10-1 combines with J gene TRBJ2-3, with 8 bases lining up with TRBD2. The CDR3 length is 15 residues. Germline V gene data show CDR1 as WNHNN and CDR2 as SYGVQD (reference sequence). Losses at the gene ends were 8 bases for V and 5 bases for J; bases not matched to a gene: 12.

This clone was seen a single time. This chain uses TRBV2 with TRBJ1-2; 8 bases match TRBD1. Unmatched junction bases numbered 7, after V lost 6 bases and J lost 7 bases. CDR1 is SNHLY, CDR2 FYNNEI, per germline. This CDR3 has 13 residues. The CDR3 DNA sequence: TGTGCCAGCAGGGACGGACAGGGATTTGGCTACACCTTC. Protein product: CASRDGQGFGYTF.

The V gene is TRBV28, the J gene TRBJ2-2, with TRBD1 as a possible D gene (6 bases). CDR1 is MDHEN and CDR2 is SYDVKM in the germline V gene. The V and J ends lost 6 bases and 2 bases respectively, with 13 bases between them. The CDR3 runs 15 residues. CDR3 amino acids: CASRRTAINTGELFF. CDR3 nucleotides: TGTGCCAGCAGACGGACAGCTATTAACACCGGGGAGCTGTTTTTT.

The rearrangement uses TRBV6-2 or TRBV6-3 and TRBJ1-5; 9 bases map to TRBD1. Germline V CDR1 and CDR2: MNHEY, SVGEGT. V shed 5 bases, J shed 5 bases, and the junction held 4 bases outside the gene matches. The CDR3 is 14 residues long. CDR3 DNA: TGTGCCAGCAGTCCGGGACAGGGCCATCAGCCCCAGCATTTT. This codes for CASSPGQGHQPQHF.

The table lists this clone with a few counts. CDR3 sequence reads: CSAGTGASNQPQHF. In nucleotides, the CDR3 is TGCAGCGCTGGGACAGGTGCGAGCAATCAGCCCCAGCATTTT. The genes are TRBV29-1 and TRBJ1-5, with TRBD1 identical over 8 bases. The ends lost 7 bases at V and 1 base at J; junction bases unmatched: 6. This CDR3 region has 14 residues. The germline gives CDR1 SQVTM, CDR2 ANQGSEA.

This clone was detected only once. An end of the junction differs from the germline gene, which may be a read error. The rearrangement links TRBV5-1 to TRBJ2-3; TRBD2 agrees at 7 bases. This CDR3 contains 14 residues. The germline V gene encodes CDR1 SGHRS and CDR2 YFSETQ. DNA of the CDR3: TGCGCCAGCAGCTTGGCCGGAGTCCTCGACAGAGCGGGGTTT. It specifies CASSLAGVLDRAGF.

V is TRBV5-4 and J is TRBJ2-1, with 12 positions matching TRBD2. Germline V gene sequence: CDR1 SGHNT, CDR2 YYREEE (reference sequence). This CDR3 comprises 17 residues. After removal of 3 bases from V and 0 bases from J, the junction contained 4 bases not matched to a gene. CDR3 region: CASSWGGLAGSYNEQFF. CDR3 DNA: TGTGCCAGCAGCTGGGGGGGACTAGCGGGCTCCTACAATGAGCAGTTCTTC.

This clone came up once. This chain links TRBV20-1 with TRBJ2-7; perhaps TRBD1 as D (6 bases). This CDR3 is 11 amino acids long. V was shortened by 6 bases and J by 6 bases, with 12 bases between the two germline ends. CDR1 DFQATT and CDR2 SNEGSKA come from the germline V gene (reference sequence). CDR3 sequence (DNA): TGCAGTGCACCCAGGGGAAGCGAGCAGTACTTC. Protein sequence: CSAPRGSEQYF.

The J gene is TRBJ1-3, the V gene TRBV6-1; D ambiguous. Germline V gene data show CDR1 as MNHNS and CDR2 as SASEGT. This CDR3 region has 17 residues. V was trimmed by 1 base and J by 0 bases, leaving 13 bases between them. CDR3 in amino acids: CASSEVGISSSGNTIYF. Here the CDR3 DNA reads TGTGCCAGCAGTGAAGTGGGCATATCAAGCTCTGGAAACACCATATATTTT.

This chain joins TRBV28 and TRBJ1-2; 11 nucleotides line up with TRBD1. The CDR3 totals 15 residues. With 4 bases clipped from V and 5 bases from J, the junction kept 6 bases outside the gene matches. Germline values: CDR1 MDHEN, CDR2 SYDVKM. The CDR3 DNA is TGTGCCAGCAGTTGGGGGACAGGGGGGGTATATGGCTACACCTTC. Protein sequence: CASSWGTGGVYGYTF.

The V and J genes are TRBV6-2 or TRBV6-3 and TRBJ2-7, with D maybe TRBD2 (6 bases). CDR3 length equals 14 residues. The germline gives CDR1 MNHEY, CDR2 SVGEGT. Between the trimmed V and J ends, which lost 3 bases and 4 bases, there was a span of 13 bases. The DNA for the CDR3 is TGTGCCAGCAGTTATGGCCCCCGGGGGTACGAGCAGTACTTC. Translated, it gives CASSYGPRGYEQYF.

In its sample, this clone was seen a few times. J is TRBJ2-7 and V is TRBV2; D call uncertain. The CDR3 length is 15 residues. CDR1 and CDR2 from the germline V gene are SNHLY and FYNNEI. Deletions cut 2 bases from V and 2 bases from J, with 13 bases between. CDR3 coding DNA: TGTGCCAGCAGTGAAAGTAGCCCATTCCCCTACGAGCAGTACTTC. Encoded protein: CASSESSPFPYEQYF.

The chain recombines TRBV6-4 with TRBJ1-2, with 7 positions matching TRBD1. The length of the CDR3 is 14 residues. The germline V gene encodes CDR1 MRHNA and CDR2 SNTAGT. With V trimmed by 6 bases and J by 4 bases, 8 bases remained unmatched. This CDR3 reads CASRAGTVGYGYTF. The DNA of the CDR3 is TGTGCCAGCAGGGCCGGGACAGTCGGCTATGGCTACACCTTC.